What follows is one T cell receptor beta chain and its context. TCRdb's table, derived via immunoSEQ multiplex PCR, lists solely in-frame clones and lacks some. The sample lists about 260,000 clones; around nine tenths were seen once. The data were taken from a study of blood T cell repertoires in COVID-19. The source material was peripheral blood. The clonotype comes from a man younger than 40 with active or convalescent COVID-19.

The CDR3 DNA sequence: TGTGCCAGCAGCAATCTACAGGGCTTCTATGGCTACACCTTC. This codes for CASSNLQGFYGYTF. The chain employs TRBV21-1 and TRBJ1-2; TRBD1, the table's D call, lacks a check against the DNA. TRBV21-1 constitutes a pseudogene. The CDR3 is 14 amino acids.